The rows below give T cell receptor beta chains drawn from one sample of a study of T cell responses to AZD1222 COVID-19 vaccine. Libraries were prepared by immunoSEQ multiplex PCR; TCRdb keeps only in-frame clonotypes and omits some of them. Counted here are roughly 120,000 clones, 80% to 90% occurring once; the ten biggest clones make up approximately 4.2%. The sample in question was peripheral blood, obtained on day 0 of AZD1222 vaccination. The receptors come from an adult in good health. The CDR3 runs from the conserved cysteine through the conserved F or W. A D gene is named only where the DNA matches it firmly. Size is omitted from some rows. Given values are once, few, many or a class for expanded clones.

>.|TRBV10-3|.|TRBJ1-1
TGTGCCATCAGTGACCCCCACCGGGACTCGACCACTGAAGCTTTCTTT
CAISDPHRDSTTEAFF
>TRBD2|TRBV6-4|once|TRBJ2-3
TGTGCCAGTAAGGGGCAGGAGACTAGCGGGGGGAATAGCACAGATACGCAGTATTTT
CASKGQETSGGNSTDTQYF
>.|TRBV19|.|TRBJ1-2
TGTGCCAGTAGTATCACGGTAAACTATGGCTACACCTTC
CASSITVNYGYTF
>.|TRBV27|.|TRBJ2-7
TGTGCCAGCAGTTTATTAGCCTCGGGCTTCACCTACGAGCAGTACTTC
CASSLLASGFTYEQYF
>.|TRBV10-3|.|TRBJ2-2
TGTGCCATCAGTGAGTCGATACGGCAGGGGACCGGGGAGCTGTTTTTT
CAISESIRQGTGELFF
>.|TRBV7-9|once|TRBJ2-1
TGTGCCAGCAGCTCTCGGGGGTTGACCTACAATGAGCAGTTCTTC
CASSSRGLTYNEQFF
>.|TRBV11-2|.|TRBJ2-1
TGTGCCAGCAGCGCAACACGCGTTGAGCAGTTCTTC
CASSATRVEQFF
>TRBD2|TRBV4-1|.|TRBJ2-1
TGCGCCAGCAGCCAACTGACTAGCGGGAGGAATGAGCAGTTCTTC
CASSQLTSGRNEQFF
>.|TRBV11-3|.|TRBJ1-1
TGTGCCAGCAGCAGGGGCCCATGGGGGACTGAAGCTTTCTTT
CASSRGPWGTEAFF
>.|TRBV7-2|.|TRBJ1-1
TGTGCCAGCAGCTTAATCCTGAACACTGAAGCTTTCTTT
CASSLILNTEAFF
>.|TRBV9|once|TRBJ2-2
TGTGCCAGCAGCGTAGAGGGAACCGGGGAGCTGTTTTTT
CASSVEGTGELFF
>.|TRBV19|.|TRBJ2-7
TGTGCCAGTAGCACCAGGGGTGGAGGCTACGAGCAGTACTTC
CASSTRGGGYEQYF
>.|TRBV27|.|TRBJ2-2
TGTGCCAGCAGTTTTGTCACCGGGGAGCTGTTTTTT
CASSFVTGELFF
>.|TRBV4-1|.|TRBJ2-7
TGCGCCAGCAGCCAAGTACAGCGCCCTTCCTACGAGCAGTACTTC
CASSQVQRPSYEQYF
>TRBD1|TRBV27|.|TRBJ1-1
TGTGCCAGCAGTTTTGGACAGGGGGGCAGTGAAGCTTTCTTT
CASSFGQGGSEAFF
>.|TRBV28|.|TRBJ1-2
TGTGCCAGCAGCCCCCAGGGGAAGGTCGGCTACACCTTC
CASSPQGKVGYTF
>.|TRBV6-5|few|TRBJ2-2
TGTGCCAGCAGGTCGGGGACGGTAGGGGAGCTGTTTTTT
CASRSGTVGELFF
>.|TRBV4-3|.|TRBJ1-5
TGCGCCAGCAGCCAAGACTGGCAGGGTCCACAGCCCCAGCATTTT
CASSQDWQGPQPQHF
>.|TRBV18|.|TRBJ1-5
TGTGCCAGCTCACCACATCCGGCAGGGGATCAGCCCCAGCATTTT
CASSPHPAGDQPQHF
>.|TRBV4-3|.|TRBJ1-5
TGCGCCAGCAGCCAAGATGGGACTCCTGTCAGCCCCCAGCATTTT
CASSQDGTPVSPQHF